This T cell receptor beta chain appears in the sequencing data of a study of CD8+CD57+ T cells in acquired aplastic anemia. Background on the study: DNA from sorted CD4+ and CD8+ cells averaged about 3.2 ug.

Patients who underwent sequencing had shown CD8+CD57+ cell expansion by flow cytometry. The blood sampling took place in patients who had so far received no therapy. Genomic DNA provided the template from which TCR beta VDJ and CDR3 profiles were obtained. Each CDR3 protein gets one entry after TCRdb re-called the reads with MiXCR. The sample contains 150,000 or so distinct CDR3 sequences, about 50% of which appear only once. The study's findings and limits: Researchers reported that CD8+ Simpson's diversity was not significantly different in patients versus controls.

Of note for this clonotype: Its antigen is undetermined.

Germline CDR1 and CDR2: LGHDT and YNNKEL (reference sequence). V was pared by 1 base and J by 6 bases, with 3 bases of the junction left unmatched. The length of the CDR3 is 15 residues. Sequencing used sorted CD4+, CD8+, or CD8+CD57+ T cells (not recorded which) from PBMCs. This receptor was taken from a human donor with aplastic anemia. This sequence joins TRBV3-1 and TRBJ2-1; 10 bases fit TRBD2. The CDR3 spells CASSQGTSGANEQFF. The CDR3 DNA reads as TGTGCCAGCAGCCAAGGGACTAGCGGAGCCAATGAGCAGTTCTTC.